The present T cell receptor beta chain was sequenced within a study of blood T cell repertoires in COVID-19. Overall study context: From T cells, B-cell-depleted T cells, or PBMCs came the material, which was cDNA or gDNA.

Original handling: Reference gene primer amplification in the assay estimated nucleated cell counts. Libraries were prepared by immunoSEQ multiplex PCR; TCRdb keeps only in-frame clonotypes and omits some of them. That table supplies the V and J calls and clone size; D and trimming were determined from the DNA. This sample yields under 250,000 clones, of which about four fifths are seen a single time; roughly 5% belongs to the top ten. Those who participated ranged in age from roughly 18 to 89 years and resided in 20 to 30 US areas. Exposed participants came across a COVID-19 case within 2 weeks before study entry. Losses at the gene ends were 7 bases for V and 3 bases for J; bases not matched to a gene: 5. This CDR3 contains 13 residues. Germline V gives CDR1 WSHSY, CDR2 SAAADI.

V usage is TRBV10-2 and J usage is TRBJ2-7; 8 positions match TRBD1. This sequence was found in a woman between 45 and 65 years old who had been exposed to COVID-19. The specimen was PBMCs or T cells enriched from blood (not recorded which). CDR3 nucleotides: TGCGCCAGCACCGAAGGACAGGGCTACGAGCAGTACTTC. Translation: CASTEGQGYEQYF.